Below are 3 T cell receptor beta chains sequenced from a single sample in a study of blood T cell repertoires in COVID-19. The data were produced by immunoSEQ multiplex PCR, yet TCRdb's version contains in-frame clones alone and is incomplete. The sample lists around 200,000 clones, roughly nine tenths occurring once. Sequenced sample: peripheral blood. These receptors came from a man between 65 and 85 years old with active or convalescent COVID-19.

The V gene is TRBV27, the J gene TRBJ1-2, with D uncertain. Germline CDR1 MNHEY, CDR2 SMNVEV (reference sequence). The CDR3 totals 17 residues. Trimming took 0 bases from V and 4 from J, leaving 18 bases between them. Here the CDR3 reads CASSLSSGLGGGYGYTF. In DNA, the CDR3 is TGTGCCAGCAGTTTATCATCAGGACTGGGAGGAGGCTATGGCTACACCTTC.

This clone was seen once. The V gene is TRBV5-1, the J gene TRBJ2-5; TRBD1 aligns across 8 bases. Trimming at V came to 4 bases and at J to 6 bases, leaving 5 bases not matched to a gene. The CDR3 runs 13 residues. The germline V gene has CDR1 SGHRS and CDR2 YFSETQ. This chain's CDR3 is CASSEGDRQTQYF. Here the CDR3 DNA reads TGCGCCAGCAGCGAAGGGGACAGGCAGACCCAGTACTTC.

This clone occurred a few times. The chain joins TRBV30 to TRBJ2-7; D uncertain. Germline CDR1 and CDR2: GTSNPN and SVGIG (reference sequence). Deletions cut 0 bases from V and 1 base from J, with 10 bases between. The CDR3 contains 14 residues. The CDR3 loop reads CAWSVTATSYEQYF. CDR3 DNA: TGTGCCTGGAGTGTAACGGCGACATCCTACGAGCAGTACTTC.